This TCR beta chain was documented in a study of cytomegalovirus exposure and HLA in healthy donors. Notes on the study in general: Reportedly, a later analysis found an Asian-associated ancestry cluster had fewer N-insertions than the approximately 640-donor mean. Common viral pathogens were later found to be apparently linked to several of the most significant clusters. The study recorded 164 TCR beta chains that were cytomegalovirus-associated. Per a prior analysis, the majority of TCR beta V segments were productive roughly 87% or roughly 30% of the time.

About this clone itself: The antigen is unknown.

Trimming stripped 7 bases from V and 1 base from J, with 10 bases between. The germline V gene encodes CDR1 LNHDA and CDR2 SQIVND (reference sequence). The length of the CDR3 is 13 residues. Researchers ran the PCR with 60 Vbeta and 13 Jbeta primers. Clones were read by immunoSEQ multiplex PCR, and TCRdb kept only the in-frame ones, dropping some. The sample has 130,000 to 150,000 clones, about a tenth seen once. The TCR comes from a male donor in good health and CMV-seronegative. Specimen: PBMCs. V usage is TRBV19 and J usage is TRBJ1-1, with D unclear. For the CDR3, the DNA is TGTGCCAGTATAAGACACCCGAACACTGAAGCTTTCTTT. Translated, it gives CASIRHPNTEAFF.